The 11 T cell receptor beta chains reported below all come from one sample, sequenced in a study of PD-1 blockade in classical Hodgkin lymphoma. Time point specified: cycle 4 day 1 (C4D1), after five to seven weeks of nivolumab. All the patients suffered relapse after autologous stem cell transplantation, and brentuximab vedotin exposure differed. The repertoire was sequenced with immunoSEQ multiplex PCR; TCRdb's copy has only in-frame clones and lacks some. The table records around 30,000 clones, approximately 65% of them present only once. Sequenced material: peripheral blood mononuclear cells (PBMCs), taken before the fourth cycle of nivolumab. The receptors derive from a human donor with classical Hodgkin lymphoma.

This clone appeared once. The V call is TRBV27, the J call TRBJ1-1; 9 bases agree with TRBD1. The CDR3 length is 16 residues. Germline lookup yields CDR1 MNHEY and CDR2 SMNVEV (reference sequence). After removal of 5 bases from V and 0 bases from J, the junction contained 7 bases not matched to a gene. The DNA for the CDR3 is TGTGCCAGCAGTAGCATACAGGGGGCACTGAACACTGAAGCTTTCTTT. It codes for CASSSIQGALNTEAFF.

CDR3 in amino acids: CASSKNGISYEQYF. CDR3 nucleotide sequence: TGTGCCAGCAGTAAAAATGGGATCTCCTACGAGCAGTACTTC. The chain links TRBV6-5 to TRBJ2-7; D unclear. This CDR3 comprises 14 residues. Germline lookup yields CDR1 MNHEY and CDR2 SVGAGI. The germline V and J ends were trimmed by 5 bases and 0 bases, with 11 bases remaining between them.

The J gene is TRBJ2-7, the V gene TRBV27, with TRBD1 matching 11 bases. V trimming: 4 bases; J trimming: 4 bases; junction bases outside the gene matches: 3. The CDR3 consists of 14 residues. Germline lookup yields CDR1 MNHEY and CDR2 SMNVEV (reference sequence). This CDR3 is CASSSGTGGYEQYF. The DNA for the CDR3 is TGTGCCAGCAGTTCGGGGACAGGGGGTTACGAGCAGTACTTC.

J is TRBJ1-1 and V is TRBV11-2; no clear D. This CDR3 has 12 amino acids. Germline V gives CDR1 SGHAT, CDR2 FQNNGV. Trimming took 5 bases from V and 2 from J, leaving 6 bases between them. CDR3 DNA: TGTGCCAGCAGCCCCCCAAACACTGAAGCTTTCTTT. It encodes CASSPPNTEAFF.

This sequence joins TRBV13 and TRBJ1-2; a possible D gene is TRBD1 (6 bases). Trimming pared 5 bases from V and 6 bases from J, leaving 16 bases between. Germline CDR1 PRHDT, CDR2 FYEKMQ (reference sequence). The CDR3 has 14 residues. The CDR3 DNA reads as TGTGCCAGCAGCACTGGGGGGCAGGGGAATGGCTACACCTTC. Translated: CASSTGGQGNGYTF.

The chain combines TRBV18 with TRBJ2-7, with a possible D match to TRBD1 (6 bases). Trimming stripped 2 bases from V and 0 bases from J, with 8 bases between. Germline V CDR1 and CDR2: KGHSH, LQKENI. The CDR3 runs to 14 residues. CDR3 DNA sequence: TGTGCCAGCTCACCAGGACAGTTCTCCTACGAGCAGTACTTC. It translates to CASSPGQFSYEQYF.

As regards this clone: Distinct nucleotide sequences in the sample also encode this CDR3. This chain's CDR3 is CASSLLAGSYEQYF. The CDR3 nucleotides read TGTGCCAGCAGTTTATTGGCAGGGAGCTACGAGCAGTACTTC. The genes are TRBV27 and TRBJ2-7; either TRBD1 or TRBD2 may fit D (5 bases each). CDR1 and CDR2 from the germline V gene are MNHEY and SMNVEV (reference sequence). The germline V and J ends were trimmed by 1 base and 3 bases, with 10 bases remaining between them. CDR3 length equals 14 residues.

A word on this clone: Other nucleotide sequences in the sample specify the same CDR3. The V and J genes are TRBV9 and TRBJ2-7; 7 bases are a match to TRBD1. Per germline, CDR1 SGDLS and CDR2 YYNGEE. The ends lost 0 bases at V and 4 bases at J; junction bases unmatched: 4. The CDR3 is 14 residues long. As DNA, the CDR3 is TGTGCCAGCAGCGTAGGAGGGGGCGGGTACGAGCAGTACTTC. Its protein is CASSVGGGGYEQYF. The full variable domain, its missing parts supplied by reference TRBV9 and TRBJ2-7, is DSGVTQTPKHLITATGQRVTLRCSPRSGDLSVYWYQQSLDQGLQFLIQYYNGEERAKGNILERFSAQQFPDLHSELNLSSLELGDSALYFCASSVGGGGYEQYFGPGTRLTVT.

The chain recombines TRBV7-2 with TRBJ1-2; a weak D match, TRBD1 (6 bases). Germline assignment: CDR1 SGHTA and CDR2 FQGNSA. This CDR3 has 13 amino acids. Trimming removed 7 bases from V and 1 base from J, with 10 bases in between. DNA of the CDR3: TGTGCCAGCAACCGGGACAATAACTATGGCTACACCTTC. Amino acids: CASNRDNNYGYTF.

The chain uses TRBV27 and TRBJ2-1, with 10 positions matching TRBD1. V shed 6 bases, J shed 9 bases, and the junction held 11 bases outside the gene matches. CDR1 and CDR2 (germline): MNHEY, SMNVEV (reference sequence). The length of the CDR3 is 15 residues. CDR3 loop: CASSSPGQGITEQFF. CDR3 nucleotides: TGTGCCAGCAGCTCTCCGGGACAGGGGATCACTGAGCAGTTCTTC.

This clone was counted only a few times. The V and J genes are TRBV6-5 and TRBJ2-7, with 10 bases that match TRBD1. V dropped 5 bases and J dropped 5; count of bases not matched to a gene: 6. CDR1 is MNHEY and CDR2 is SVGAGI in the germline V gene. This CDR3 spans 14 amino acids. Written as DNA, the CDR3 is TGTGCCAGCAGTCCACCCGGGACAGGGGACGAGCAGTACTTC. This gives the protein CASSPPGTGDEQYF.